The next 12 T cell receptor beta chains were all read from a single sample in a study of blood T cell repertoires in COVID-19. Assay used: immunoSEQ multiplex PCR; TCRdb lists only in-frame clones, some missing. The profile shows 20,000 to 30,000 clones, roughly 83% of them singletons. Sequencing used peripheral blood. The receptors were gathered from a human donor with active COVID-19. The donor label of this sample is uncertain.

The chain recombines TRBV5-1 with TRBJ1-2; 9 bases fit TRBD1. Trimming took 0 bases from V and 6 from J; bases not matched to a gene: 6. CDR1 SGHRS and CDR2 YFSETQ come from the germline V gene. This CDR3 has 15 amino acids. The CDR3 nucleotides read TGCGCCAGCAGCTTGGGGGGACAGGGAGTTGATGGCTACACCTTC. It yields the protein CASSLGGQGVDGYTF.

The genes are TRBV5-1 and TRBJ1-1; 7 bases are shared with TRBD1. This CDR3 spans 11 amino acids. V gave up 8 bases and J gave up 8 bases; unmatched junction bases: 6. CDR1 SGHRS and CDR2 YFSETQ come from the germline V gene. CDR3 nucleotides: TGCGCCAGGTTACAGGGGAACGAAGCTTTCTTT. Translation: CARLQGNEAFF.

This rearrangement joins TRBV7-9 to TRBJ2-3, with TRBD2 matching 8 bases. This CDR3 contains 15 residues. The germline gives CDR1 SEHNR, CDR2 FQNEAQ (reference sequence). J was trimmed by 7 bases and V by 5 bases; bases with no gene match: 11. The CDR3 DNA sequence: TGTGCCAGCAGCCCTGGGGGTAGCGGGGTATATACGCAGTATTTT. It is translated as CASSPGGSGVYTQYF. The variable domain in full, with the rest retrieved from reference TRBV7-9 and TRBJ2-3, is DTGVSQNPRHKITKRGQNVTFRCDPISEHNRLYWYRQTLGQGPEFLTYFQNEAQLEKSRLLSDRFSAERPKGSFSTLEIQRTEQGDSAMYLCASSPGGSGVYTQYFGPGTRLTVL.

The chain joins TRBV6-2 or TRBV6-3 to TRBJ1-2, with 7 positions matching TRBD1. Germline CDR1 MNHEY, CDR2 SVGEGT. The CDR3 covers 13 residues. J gave up 8 bases and V 5 bases, and 8 bases lay outside the gene matches. As DNA, the CDR3 is TGTGCCAGCAGTACGACAGGGCTGTGGGGCTACACCTTC. This codes for CASSTTGLWGYTF.

V usage is TRBV10-3 and J usage is TRBJ2-3; TRBD2 aligns across 13 bases. This CDR3 is 16 amino acids long. V gave up 8 bases and J gave up 2 bases; unmatched junction bases: 7. CDR1 and CDR2 from the germline V gene are ENHRY and SYGVKD. The CDR3 sequence: CAILAGTSGTTDTQYF. For the CDR3, the DNA is TGTGCCATCCTCGCGGGGACTAGCGGGACCACAGATACGCAGTATTTT.

The chain is built from TRBV9 and TRBJ2-3; D remains unclear. Germline V gene lookup returns CDR1 SGDLS and CDR2 YYNGEE. CDR3 size: 15 residues. Trimming removed 3 bases from V and 2 bases from J, with 13 bases in between. This CDR3 reads CASSANVHSTDTQYF. As DNA, the CDR3 is TGTGCCAGCAGCGCAAACGTCCACTCCACAGATACGCAGTATTTT.

This clone has just a few counts. The chain employs TRBV4-3 and TRBJ1-1; no clear D gene. The CDR3 runs to 14 residues. V dropped 7 bases and J dropped 0 bases, with 12 bases sitting between them. Germline CDR1 and CDR2: LGHNA and YSLEER. CDR3 sequence reads: CASTKTVMNTEAFF. Here the CDR3 DNA reads TGCGCCAGCACTAAAACAGTAATGAACACTGAAGCTTTCTTT.

The gene calls are TRBV4-1 and TRBJ2-5; 13 bases match TRBD2. The germline gives CDR1 MGHRA, CDR2 YSYEKL. With 5 bases clipped from V and 5 bases from J, the junction kept 11 bases outside the gene matches. The CDR3 runs to 17 residues. CDR3 in amino acids: CASSKGGTSGIGETQYF. In DNA form, the CDR3 reads TGCGCCAGCAGCAAGGGGGGGACTAGCGGGATCGGGGAGACCCAGTACTTC.

This sequence joins TRBV28 and TRBJ2-7; D might be TRBD2 (5 bases). The germline V gene has CDR1 MDHEN and CDR2 SYDVKM. V was trimmed by 6 bases and J by 4 bases, leaving 10 bases between them. The CDR3 has 12 amino acids. The CDR3 DNA is TGTGCCAGCAGGATCGAGGGTTACGAGCAGTACTTC. Translated: CASRIEGYEQYF. Variable domain in full (rest from reference TRBV28 and TRBJ2-7): DVKVTQSSRYLVKRTGEKVFLECVQDMDHENMFWYRQDPGLGLRLIYFSYDVKMKEKGDIPEGYSVSREKKERFSLILESASTNQTSMYLCASRIEGYEQYFGPGTRLTVT.

The rearrangement links TRBV7-2 to TRBJ2-2; D is undetermined. The germline V gene encodes CDR1 SGHTA and CDR2 FQGNSA. CDR3 size: 12 residues. V shed 5 bases and J shed 6 bases, with 7 bases lying between them. The CDR3 sequence: CASSPFSGELFF. In DNA, the CDR3 is TGTGCCAGCAGCCCGTTCTCCGGGGAGCTGTTTTTT.

In this sample, this clone turned up once. The gene calls are TRBV11-3 and TRBJ2-5; D gene ambiguous. The CDR3 runs to 12 residues. V was pared by 2 bases and J by 2 bases, with 3 bases between. Germline CDR1 is SGHNT and CDR2 is YENEEA. In DNA, the CDR3 is TGTGCCAGCAGCTTACCGCAAGAGACCCAGTACTTC. Its translation: CASSLPQETQYF. Supplemented by reference TRBV11-3 and TRBJ2-5, the full variable domain reads EAGVVQSPRYKIIEKKQPVAFWCNPISGHNTLYWYLQNLGQGPELLIRYENEEAVDDSQLPKDRFSAERLKGVDSTLKIQPAELGDSAVYLCASSLPQETQYFGPGTRLLVL.

In this sample, this clone turned up a few times. CDR3 nucleotide sequence: TGTGCCAGCAGCGATTTTTACACCAATGAGCAGTTCTTC. This encodes CASSDFYTNEQFF. The chain uses TRBV3-1 (or the pseudogene TRBV3-2) and TRBJ2-1; no definite D call. The CDR3 sequence is 13 residues long. V gave up 5 bases and J gave up 6 bases, with 11 bases separating them. The germline gives CDR1 LGHDT, CDR2 YNNKEL (reference sequence).